This TCR beta chain was retrieved from a study of CD8+ T cells in alopecia areata. About the study: Affected scalp percentage determined the severity score of treated patients.

This sample's treatment: oral pan-JAK inhibitor, 5-10 mg twice daily. Peripheral blood and lesional scalp punch biopsies came from alopecia areata patients. General study points: Clonality was higher in lesional than normal scalp, especially in alopecia totalis/universalis.

V was clipped by 5 bases and J by 4 bases; unmatched bases: 7. The germline CDR1 and CDR2 sequences are SGHVS and FQNEAQ. This CDR3 has 16 residues. Reverse transcription of extracted RNA yielded cDNA, which provided the sequencing template. Libraries were prepared by immunoSEQ multiplex PCR; TCRdb keeps only in-frame clonotypes and omits some of them. The sample carries 200,000 or so clones, 58% recorded once. Notes on this clone: Its antigen is undetermined.

The sequencing here drew on CD4+ T cells sorted from blood, taken at week 24, from a patient treated with tofacitinib. The chain combines TRBV7-8 with TRBJ2-7, with 14 bases fitting TRBD2. The receptor was isolated from a human donor with alopecia areata. CDR3 sequence (DNA): TGTGCCAGCAGCCCTTACCGACTAGCGGGAGGGTACGAGCAGTACTTC. Protein: CASSPYRLAGGYEQYF.